This T cell receptor beta chain was sequenced in a study of post-analysis software for immune sequencing data. Incorporated into the TCR beta cDNA libraries were unique molecular identifiers, which served to reduce PCR and sequencing biases. From the PCR reads, TCRdb called clonotypes with MiXCR, one entry per CDR3 protein. The sample consists of some 800,000 distinct CDR3 sequences, roughly 50% of them appearing once. Concerning this clonotype itself: Its matching antigen is unknown.

General study points: Patients showed TRBV5-6, TRBV5-1 and TRBV20-1 among roughly 5 TRBV segments more frequent than in controls.

The CDR3 length is 13 residues. Losses at the gene ends were 4 bases for V and 3 bases for J; bases not matched to a gene: 3. Germline V lookup: CDR1 SGHRS, CDR2 YFSETQ. The specimen sequenced was blood. The J gene is TRBJ2-7, the V gene TRBV5-1; 8 bases map to TRBD1. The origin of this receptor is a girl aged 5-17 years with multiple sclerosis. CDR3 bases: TGCGCCAGCAGCGATACAGGGGGCTACGAGCAGTACTTC. Its protein product is CASSDTGGYEQYF.